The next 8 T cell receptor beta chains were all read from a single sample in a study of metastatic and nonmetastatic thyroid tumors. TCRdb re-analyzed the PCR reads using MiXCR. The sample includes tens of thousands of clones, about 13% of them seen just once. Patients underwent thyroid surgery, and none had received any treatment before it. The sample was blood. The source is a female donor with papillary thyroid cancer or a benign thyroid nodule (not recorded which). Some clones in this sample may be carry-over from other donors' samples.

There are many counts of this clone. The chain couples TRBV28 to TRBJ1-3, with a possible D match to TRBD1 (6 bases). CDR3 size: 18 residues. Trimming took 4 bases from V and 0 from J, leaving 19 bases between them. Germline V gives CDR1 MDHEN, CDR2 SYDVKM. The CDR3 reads CASSSGGGPANSGNTIYF. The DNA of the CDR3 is TGTGCCAGCAGTTCCGGCGGGGGGCCGGCGAACTCTGGAAACACCATATATTTT.

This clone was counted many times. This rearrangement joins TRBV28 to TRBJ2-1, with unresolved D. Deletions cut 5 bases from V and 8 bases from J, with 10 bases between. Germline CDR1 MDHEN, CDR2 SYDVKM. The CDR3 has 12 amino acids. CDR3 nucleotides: TGTGCCAGCAGTACAGTGTTACATGAGCAGTTCTTC. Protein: CASSTVLHEQFF.

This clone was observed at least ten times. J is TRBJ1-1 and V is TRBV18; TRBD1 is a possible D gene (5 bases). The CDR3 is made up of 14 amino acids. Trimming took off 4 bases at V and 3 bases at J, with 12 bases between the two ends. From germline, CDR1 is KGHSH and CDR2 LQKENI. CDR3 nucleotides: TGTGCCAGCTCACTCCAGGGTTCTGACACTGAAGCTTTCTTT. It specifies CASSLQGSDTEAFF.

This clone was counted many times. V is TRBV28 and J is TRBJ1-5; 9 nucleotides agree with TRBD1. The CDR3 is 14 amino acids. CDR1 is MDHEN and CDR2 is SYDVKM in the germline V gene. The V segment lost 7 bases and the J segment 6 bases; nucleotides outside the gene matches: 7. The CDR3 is CASINRGLRQPQHF. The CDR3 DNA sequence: TGTGCCAGCATAAACAGGGGGCTGCGTCAGCCCCAGCATTTT.

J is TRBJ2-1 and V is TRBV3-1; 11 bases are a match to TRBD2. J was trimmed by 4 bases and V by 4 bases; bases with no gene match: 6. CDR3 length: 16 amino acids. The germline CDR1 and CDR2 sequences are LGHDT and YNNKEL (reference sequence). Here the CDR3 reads CASSRIRTSGYNEQFF. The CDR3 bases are TGTGCCAGCAGCCGAATTAGGACTAGCGGGTACAATGAGCAGTTCTTC.

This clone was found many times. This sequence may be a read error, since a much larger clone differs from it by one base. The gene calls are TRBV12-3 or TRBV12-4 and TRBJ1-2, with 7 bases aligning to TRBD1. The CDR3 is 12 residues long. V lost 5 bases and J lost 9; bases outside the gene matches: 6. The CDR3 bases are TGTGCCAGCAGTACAGGGGTTTATAGCTACACCTTC. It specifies CASSTGVYSYTF.

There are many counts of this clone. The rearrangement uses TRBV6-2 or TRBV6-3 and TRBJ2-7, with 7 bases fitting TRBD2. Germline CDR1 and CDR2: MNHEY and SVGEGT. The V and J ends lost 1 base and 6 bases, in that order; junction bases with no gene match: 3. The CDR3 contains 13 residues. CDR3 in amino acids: CASSYLRTSEQYF. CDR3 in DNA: TGTGCCAGCAGTTACTTAAGGACTAGCGAGCAGTACTTC.

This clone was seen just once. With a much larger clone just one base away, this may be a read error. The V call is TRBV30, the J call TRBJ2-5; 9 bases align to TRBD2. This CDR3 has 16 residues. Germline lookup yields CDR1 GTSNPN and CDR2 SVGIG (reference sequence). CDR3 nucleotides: TGTACCTGGAGTCAGGGGCGCGGGAGGGCCGAGGAGACCCAGTACTTC. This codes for CTWSQGRGRAEETQYF.